This T cell receptor beta chain was obtained from a study of siplizumab effects on memory and regulatory T cells (dated by TCRdb to about 2019). Regarding the study in general: The study examined how the anti-CD2 antibody siplizumab affects alloreactive T-cell subsets in allogeneic mixed lymphocyte reactions built from human PBMCs. Beyond this particular receptor, the publication reports: Because sequences below about 10^-5 frequency were poorly captured, only a minor fraction of alloreactive clones could be mapped to unstimulated subsets. The cumulative frequency of alloreactive sequences that could be traced back to unstimulated CD4+ memory T cells was significantly reduced by siplizumab. For roughly 75-97% of proliferating CD4+ or CD8+ clones, no naive or memory phenotype could be assigned. Unstimulated naive T cells appeared to be more diverse than memory T cells, and naive cells seemed to make a substantial contribution to the alloresponse. Among mappable alloreactive CD4+ clones, an average Treg-derived fraction of approximately 73% was observed with siplizumab, compared with approximately 25% in control reactions. Whether proliferating Tregs from siplizumab cultures were suppressive was not functionally confirmed.

Concerning this clone itself: Its antigen is not yet known. Base qualities are not provided; no much larger clone lies one nucleotide away.

Including cysteine and phenylalanine, the CDR3 has 15 amino acids. Of the read, only the CDR3 DNA is kept; its 45 bases are in frame from base 1. From the germline V gene (reference sequence), CDR1 is SGHNT and CDR2 is YYREEE. V is cut back by 4 bases and J by 5 bases, with 7 bases in the junction unmatched. Sorted unstimulated T cells and proliferating T cells recovered from mixed lymphocyte reactions underwent TCRbeta CDR3 sequencing. Fresh whole blood from fewer than twelve HLA-typed healthy donors was used to isolate PBMCs. To map where alloreactive clones came from, CD4+ regulatory T cells in the unstimulated state were FACS-sorted. Libraries were constructed by the immunoSEQ multiplex PCR assay. Approximately 100,000 TCR templates per sample were assayed on the deep sequencing platform. Genomic DNA extracted from sorted T cells was used for TCRbeta CDR3 sequencing. In the source study's methods: The R programming language was used for clonal analysis of the TCRbeta CDR3 data. Comparing unstimulated samples against CFSE-low samples taken after the reaction was how alloreactive CD4+ and CD8+ clones were defined. Alloreactive CD4+ clones were assigned to regulatory or non-regulatory origin by matching sequences to sorted unstimulated Treg and non-Treg repertoires. The immuneACCESS repertoire file appears here via TCRdb, limited to in-frame rearrangements. These files lack a portion of the clones; in checked studies, under half of the deficit traces to unresolved V genes, and the cause of the others is not known. The V and J calls and the clone size are those of that table, but D and trimming were determined from the DNA. In all, the sample holds 90,000 to 120,000 clones, and around 95% of those were seen once. The ten biggest clones cover roughly 0.6% of the sample.

This sequence originates from a human donor in good health. This receptor chain uses TRBV5-4 and TRBJ2-3; TRBD2 aligns with 10 central bases. Sequencing was performed on Tregs sorted from blood. For the CDR3, the sequence is CASSRSGRAEDTQYF. The nucleotide sequence is TGTGCCAGCAGCCGAAGCGGGAGGGCCGAAGATACGCAGTATTTT. The full variable domain, completed from the reference TRBV5-4 and TRBJ2-3 proteins outside the CDR3, reads ETGVTQSPTHLIKTRGQQVTLRCSSQSGHNTVSWYQQALGQGPQFIFQYYREEENGRGNFPPRFSGLQFPNYSSELNVNALELDDSALYLCASSRSGRAEDTQYFGPGTRLTVL.